This T cell receptor (beta chain) is from a study of blood T cell repertoires in COVID-19. Across the study: The samples span acute and convalescent COVID-19 from the United States, Italy and Spain. The analysed material was cDNA or gDNA that came from T cells, B-cell-depleted T cells, or PBMCs.

Original analysis: Estimation of nucleated cell counts relied on the amplification of reference gene primers. Sequenced by immunoSEQ multiplex PCR; TCRdb stores in-frame clones only, minus some. V and J calls and clone size are given by that table; D and trimming were obtained from the DNA. The sample comprises about 46,000 clones, around nine tenths of which are singletons, and around a sixth rests with the top ten. This CDR3 is 15 amino acids long. Germline V CDR1 and CDR2: LGHNA, YNFKEQ. Unmatched junction bases numbered 5, after V lost 3 bases and J lost 1 base. The chain joins TRBV4-2 to TRBJ1-1; the match to TRBD1 covers 7 bases. The sample taken for sequencing was peripheral blood. This receptor was obtained from a man in his 60s with active or convalescent COVID-19. The CDR3 nucleotides read TGTGCCAGCAGCCAGGCAGACAGGGCGAACACTGAAGCTTTCTTT. As protein: CASSQADRANTEAFF.